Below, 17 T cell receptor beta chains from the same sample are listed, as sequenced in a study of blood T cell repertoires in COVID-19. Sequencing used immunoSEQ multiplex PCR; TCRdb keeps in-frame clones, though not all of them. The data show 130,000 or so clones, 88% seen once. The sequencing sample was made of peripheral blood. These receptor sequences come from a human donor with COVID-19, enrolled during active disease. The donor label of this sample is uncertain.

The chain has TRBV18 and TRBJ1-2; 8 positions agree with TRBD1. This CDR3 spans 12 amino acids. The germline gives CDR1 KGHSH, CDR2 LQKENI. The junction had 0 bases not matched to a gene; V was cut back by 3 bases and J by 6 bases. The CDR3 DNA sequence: TGTGCCAGCTCACCGACAGGGGATGGCTACACCTTC. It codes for CASSPTGDGYTF.

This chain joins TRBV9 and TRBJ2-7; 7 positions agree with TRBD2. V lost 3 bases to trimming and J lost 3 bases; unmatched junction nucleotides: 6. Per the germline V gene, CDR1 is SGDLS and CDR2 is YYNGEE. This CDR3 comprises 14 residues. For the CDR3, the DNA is TGTGCCAGCAGCGCAGCTAGCGGACTCTACGAGCAGTACTTC. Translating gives CASSAASGLYEQYF.

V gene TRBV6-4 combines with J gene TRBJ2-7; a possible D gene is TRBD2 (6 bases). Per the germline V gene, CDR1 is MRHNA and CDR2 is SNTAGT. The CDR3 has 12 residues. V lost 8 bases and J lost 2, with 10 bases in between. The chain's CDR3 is CASEEGTYEQYF. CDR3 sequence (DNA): TGTGCCAGCGAGGAGGGTACCTACGAGCAGTACTTC.

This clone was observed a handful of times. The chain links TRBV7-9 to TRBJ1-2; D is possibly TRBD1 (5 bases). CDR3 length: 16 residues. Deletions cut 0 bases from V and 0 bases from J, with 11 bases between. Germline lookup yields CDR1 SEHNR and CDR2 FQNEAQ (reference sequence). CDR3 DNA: TGTGCCAGCAGCTTAGCACGGGACTCAGCTAACTATGGCTACACCTTC. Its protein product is CASSLARDSANYGYTF.

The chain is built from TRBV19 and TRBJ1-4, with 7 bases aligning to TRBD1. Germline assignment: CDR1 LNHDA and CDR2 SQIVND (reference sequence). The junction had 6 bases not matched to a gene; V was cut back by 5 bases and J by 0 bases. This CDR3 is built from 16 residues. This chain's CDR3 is CASSPRGKATNEKLFF. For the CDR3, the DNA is TGTGCCAGTAGTCCCAGGGGGAAGGCAACTAATGAAAAACTGTTTTTT.

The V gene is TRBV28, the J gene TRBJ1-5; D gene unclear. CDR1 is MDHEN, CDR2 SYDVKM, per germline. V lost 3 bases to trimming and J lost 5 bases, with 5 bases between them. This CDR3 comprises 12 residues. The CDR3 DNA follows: TGTGCCAGCAGTTTTCCAGATCAGCCCCAGCATTTT. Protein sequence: CASSFPDQPQHF. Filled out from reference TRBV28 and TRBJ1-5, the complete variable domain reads DVKVTQSSRYLVKRTGEKVFLECVQDMDHENMFWYRQDPGLGLRLIYFSYDVKMKEKGDIPEGYSVSREKKERFSLILESASTNQTSMYLCASSFPDQPQHFGDGTRLSIL.

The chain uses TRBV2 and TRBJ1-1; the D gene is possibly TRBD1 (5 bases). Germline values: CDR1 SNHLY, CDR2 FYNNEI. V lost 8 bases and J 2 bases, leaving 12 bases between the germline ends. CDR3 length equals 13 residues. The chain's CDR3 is CASHGGANTEAFF. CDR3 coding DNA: TGTGCCAGCCATGGCGGGGCTAACACTGAAGCTTTCTTT.

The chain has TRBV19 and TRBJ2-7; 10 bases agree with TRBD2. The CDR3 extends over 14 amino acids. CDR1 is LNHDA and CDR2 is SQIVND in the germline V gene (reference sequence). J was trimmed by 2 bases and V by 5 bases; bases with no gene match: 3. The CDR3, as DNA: TGTGCCAGTAGTGGGCTAGCGGGGGCCTACGAGCAGTACTTC. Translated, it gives CASSGLAGAYEQYF.

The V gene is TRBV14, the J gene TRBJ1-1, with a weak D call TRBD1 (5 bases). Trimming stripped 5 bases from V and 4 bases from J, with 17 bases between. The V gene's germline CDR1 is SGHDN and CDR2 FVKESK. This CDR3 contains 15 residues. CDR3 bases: TGTGCCAGCAGCAGGGGCTTATTTGGTGGCACTGAAGCTTTCTTT. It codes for CASSRGLFGGTEAFF.

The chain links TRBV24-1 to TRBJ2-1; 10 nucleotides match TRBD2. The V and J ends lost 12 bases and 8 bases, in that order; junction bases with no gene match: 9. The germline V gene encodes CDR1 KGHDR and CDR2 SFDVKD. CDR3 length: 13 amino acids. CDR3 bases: TGTGCCGTAAAGGCTAGCGGGAGTCATGAGCAGTTCTTC. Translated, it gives CAVKASGSHEQFF.

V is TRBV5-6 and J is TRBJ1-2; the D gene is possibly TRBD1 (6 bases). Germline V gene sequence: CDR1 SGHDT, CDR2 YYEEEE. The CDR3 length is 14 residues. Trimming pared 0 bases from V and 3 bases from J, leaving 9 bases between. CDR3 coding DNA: TGTGCCAGCAGCTTGGGGGGGCTAGACTATGGCTACACCTTC. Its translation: CASSLGGLDYGYTF.

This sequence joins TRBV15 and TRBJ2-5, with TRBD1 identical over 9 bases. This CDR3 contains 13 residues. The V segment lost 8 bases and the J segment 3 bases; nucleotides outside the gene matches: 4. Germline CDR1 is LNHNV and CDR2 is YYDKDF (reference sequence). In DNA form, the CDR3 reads TGTGCCACCGGGACAGGGAATGAAGAGACCCAGTACTTC. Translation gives CATGTGNEETQYF.

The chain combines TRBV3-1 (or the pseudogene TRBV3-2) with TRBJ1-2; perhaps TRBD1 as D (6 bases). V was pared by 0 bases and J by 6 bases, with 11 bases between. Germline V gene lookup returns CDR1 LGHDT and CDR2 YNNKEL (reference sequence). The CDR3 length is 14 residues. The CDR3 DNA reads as TGTGCCAGCAGCCAAGAGGGGGCGCGTAATGGCTACACCTTC. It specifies CASSQEGARNGYTF.

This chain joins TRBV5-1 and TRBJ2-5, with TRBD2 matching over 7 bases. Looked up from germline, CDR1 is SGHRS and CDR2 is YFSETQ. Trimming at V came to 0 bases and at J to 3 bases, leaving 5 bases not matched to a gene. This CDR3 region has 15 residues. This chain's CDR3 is CASSLARREEETQYF. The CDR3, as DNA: TGCGCCAGCAGCTTGGCACGCCGGGAGGAAGAGACCCAGTACTTC.

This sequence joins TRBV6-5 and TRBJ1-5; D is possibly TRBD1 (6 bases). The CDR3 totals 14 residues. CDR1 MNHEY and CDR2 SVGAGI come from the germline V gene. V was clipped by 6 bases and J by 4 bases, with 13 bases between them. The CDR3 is CASSPWDKNQPQHF. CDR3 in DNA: TGTGCCAGCAGCCCCTGGGACAAAAATCAGCCCCAGCATTTT.

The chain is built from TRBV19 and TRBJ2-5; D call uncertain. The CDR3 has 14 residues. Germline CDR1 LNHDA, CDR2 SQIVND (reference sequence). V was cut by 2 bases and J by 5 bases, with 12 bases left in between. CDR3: CASSITHLGETQYF. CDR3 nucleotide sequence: TGTGCCAGTAGTATAACCCACCTCGGGGAGACCCAGTACTTC.

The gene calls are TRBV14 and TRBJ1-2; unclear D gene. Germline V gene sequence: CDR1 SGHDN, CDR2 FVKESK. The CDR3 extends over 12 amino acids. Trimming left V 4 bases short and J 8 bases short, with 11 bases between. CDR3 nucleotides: TGTGCCAGCAGCCTTGGACCGGGGGGCTACACCTTC. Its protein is CASSLGPGGYTF.